The clone carrying this TCR beta chain has a handful of counts. Antigen specificity is unknown. Peripheral blood genomic DNA, not sorted cells or RNA, was the template. The V and J ends lost 0 bases and 3 bases respectively, with 9 bases between them. The germline V gene has CDR1 MGHRA and CDR2 YSYEKL. The CDR3 has 14 amino acids. This sample is drawn from a study of T cell repertoires in aging, cancer and after chemotherapy. TRB rearrangements spanning V, D and J were amplified using mixed TRB-A/B primers. Using its own MiXCR run on the multiplex PCR reads, TCRdb lists one record per CDR3 protein. The sample has 1,500 to 1,900 distinct CDR3 sequences; approximately 50% are singletons. Points from the study as a whole: Across the chemotherapy interval, each cancer cohort showed higher median generation probability, suggesting thymic rebound.

The chain has TRBV4-1 and TRBJ2-7; weak D call: TRBD1 (5 bases). The TCR sequence derives from a human donor with a blood cancer. Input material: blood. The CDR3 loop is CASSQETQGYEQYF. DNA of the CDR3: TGCGCCAGCAGCCAAGAAACCCAGGGCTACGAGCAGTACTTC.